Presented here are 7 T cell receptor beta chains from one specimen sequenced in a study of identical twins. Each CDR3 protein gets one entry after TCRdb re-called the 5' RACE reads with MiXCR. This sample has 500,000 to 650,000 distinct CDR3 sequences, with more than 20% found just once. The data also belong to a second study, concerning yellow fever vaccine responses in identical twins.

The sequencing sample was made of CD4+ T cells sorted from blood. Source of these receptors: a young woman in good health.

V gene TRBV4-1 combines with J gene TRBJ1-1; 10 nucleotides match TRBD1. Germline values: CDR1 MGHRA, CDR2 YSYEKL. The CDR3 length is 18 residues. V shed 2 bases, J shed 1 base, and the junction held 10 bases outside the gene matches. The CDR3 region has the DNA TGCGCCAGCAGCCAATTCGTGACAGGGGGCGGACGGAACACTGAAGCTTTCTTT. It encodes CASSQFVTGGGRNTEAFF.

The V gene is TRBV12-3 or TRBV12-4, the J gene TRBJ1-1, with D possibly TRBD1 on 5 matching bases. CDR3 length: 14 amino acids. Trimming shortened V by 6 bases and J by 3 bases, and 14 bases separated the two germline ends. CDR3: CASSSPGTYTEAFF. The CDR3 DNA reads TGTGCCAGCAGCTCTCCAGGGACCTACACTGAAGCTTTCTTT.

The rearrangement uses TRBV3-1 and TRBJ2-3; D remains unclear. Per germline, CDR1 LGHDT and CDR2 YNNKEL (reference sequence). V was shortened by 1 base and J by 2 bases, with 10 bases between the two germline ends. The length of the CDR3 is 15 residues. This CDR3 reads CASSQGGTDTDTQYF. DNA of the CDR3: TGTGCCAGCAGCCAAGGAGGCACAGACACAGATACGCAGTATTTT.

This clonotype was observed a few times. The genes are TRBV4-2 and TRBJ2-2, with D possibly being TRBD2 (6 bases). V was trimmed by 4 bases and J by 7 bases, leaving 22 bases between them. Germline CDR1 and CDR2: LGHNA and YNFKEQ. The CDR3 is 17 amino acids. The CDR3 loop is CASSPPYQEGLGGELFF. CDR3 DNA: TGTGCCAGCAGCCCACCCTACCAGGAGGGCCTCGGCGGGGAGCTGTTTTTT.

The chain employs TRBV20-1 and TRBJ1-1; possible D gene TRBD1, 6 bases. Trimming took 7 bases from V and 3 from J, leaving 15 bases between them. This CDR3 spans 13 amino acids. Germline V CDR1 and CDR2: DFQATT, SNEGSKA (reference sequence). CDR3: CSGCPDSYTEAFF. The CDR3 nucleotides are TGCAGTGGATGTCCGGACAGCTACACTGAAGCTTTCTTT.

This clonotype was seen ten or more times. The V and J genes are TRBV27 and TRBJ2-3; the D is unclear. This CDR3 contains 13 residues. Per germline, CDR1 MNHEY and CDR2 SMNVEV (reference sequence). V lost 6 bases and J lost 1, with 8 bases in between. The CDR3 sequence is CASSPRRTDTQYF. The CDR3 nucleotides are TGTGCCAGCAGCCCCCGTCGCACAGATACGCAGTATTTT.

This clonotype has only a few counts. This chain connects TRBV15 to TRBJ2-7, with D tentatively TRBD2 (5 bases). Trimming stripped 5 bases from V and 2 bases from J, with 16 bases between. The CDR3 extends over 15 amino acids. Germline CDR1 is LNHNV and CDR2 is YYDKDF (reference sequence). The DNA of the CDR3 is TGTGCCACCAGCCCTCTCAGCGGATATGCCTACGAGCAGTACTTC. Protein: CATSPLSGYAYEQYF.